Listed below are T cell receptor beta chains from one sample, sequenced in a study of blood T cell repertoires in COVID-19. TCRdb's copy holds only in-frame clones and misses some; the assay was immunoSEQ multiplex PCR. The table lists 90,000 to 130,000 clones, about 81% of them singletons, with approximately 7.9% in the top ten. The material sequenced was peripheral blood. All receptors come from a man in his 70s with acute or convalescent COVID-19. Each CDR3 is given with its conserved first and last residue. D genes are given only for firm matches. Not every row has a clone size; where given, it reads once, few, many or a size class.

J gene,clone size,CDR3 length,D gene,V gene,CDR3 DNA,CDR3 protein
TRBJ2-3,NA,14,NA,TRBV28,TGTGCCAGCAGTTTTGGCCAGGGGATCGATACGCAGTATTTT,CASSFGQGIDTQYF
TRBJ2-1,NA,14,NA,TRBV5-1,TGCGCCAGCAGCTTGGCCGGGCAGGGCACTGAGCAGTTCTTC,CASSLAGQGTEQFF
TRBJ2-6,few,18,TRBD1,TRBV30,TGTGCCTGGAGTGGATTCGGGACAGGGGGCGGTGGGGCCAACGTCCTGACTTTC,CAWSGFGTGGGGANVLTF
TRBJ2-2,NA,14,TRBD2,TRBV10-2,TGCGCCAGCAGACCCCTACTAGCGTCCGGGGAGCTGTTTTTT,CASRPLLASGELFF
TRBJ2-7,NA,15,TRBD2,TRBV5-4,TGTGCCAGCAGCTTGGAGGTGACTAGCGGCTACGAGCAGTACTTC,CASSLEVTSGYEQYF
TRBJ2-5,NA,14,TRBD2,TRBV9,TGTGCCAGCAGCCCCCGGTCTAGCGGTGAGACCCAGTACTTC,CASSPRSSGETQYF
TRBJ2-7,NA,15,NA,TRBV5-1,TGCGCCAGCAGCTTGGAAGCAGAGGTCGCCTACGAGCAGTACTTC,CASSLEAEVAYEQYF
TRBJ2-7,once,15,TRBD1,TRBV6-5,TGTGCCAGCAGTTACCTGGGACAGATCCCCTACGAGCAGTACTTC,CASSYLGQIPYEQYF
TRBJ1-1,NA,15,TRBD1,TRBV27,TGTGCCAGCAGTTTACTCGGGACAGGGGACACTGAAGCTTTCTTT,CASSLLGTGDTEAFF
TRBJ2-7,once,16,NA,TRBV5-1,TGCGCCAGCAGCTTAGACTACCCTAGTACCCGTGTCGGGCAGTACTTC,CASSLDYPSTRVGQYF
TRBJ2-3,few,16,NA,TRBV21-1,TGTGCCAGCAGCAAAGAGGTAGCGGGATGCACAGATACGCAGTATTTT,CASSKEVAGCTDTQYF
TRBJ2-2,NA,13,NA,TRBV5-4,TGTGCCAGCAGCTTGGTCGGTCCCGGGGAGCTGTTTTTT,CASSLVGPGELFF
TRBJ2-7,NA,12,NA,TRBV7-9,TGTGCCAGCTCGCACACCGCCTACGAGCAGTACTTC,CASSHTAYEQYF
TRBJ2-6,few,21,TRBD2,TRBV3-1/TRBV3-2,TGTGCCAGCAGCCTCCTAACCCCGGGACTAGCGGGAGTTTCTGGGGCCAACGTCCTGACTTTC,CASSLLTPGLAGVSGANVLTF
TRBJ1-2,NA,16,TRBD1,TRBV5-1,TGCGCCAGCAGCCCAACTCCGGACAGGGGAGGCTATGGCTACACCTTC,CASSPTPDRGGYGYTF
TRBJ2-3,NA,16,TRBD1,TRBV5-1,TGCGCCAGCAGCTTAAGACCGGGACAGAACACAGATACGCAGTATTTT,CASSLRPGQNTDTQYF
TRBJ2-2,few,14,NA,TRBV19,TGTGCCAGTAGCCCCAGGGGCGGCACCGGGGAGCTGTTTTTT,CASSPRGGTGELFF
TRBJ1-1,NA,19,TRBD1,TRBV7-9,TGTGCCAGCCCTAGATTCCTCCGGGACAGGGGGTCATTGAACACTGAAGCTTTCTTT,CASPRFLRDRGSLNTEAFF
TRBJ1-6,NA,15,TRBD1,TRBV5-1,TGCGCCAGCAGCTCCGCGACAGGGAAGAATTCACCCCTCCACTTT,CASSSATGKNSPLHF
TRBJ1-2,NA,12,NA,TRBV18,TGTGCCAGCTCACCCGCAGGGGCTGGCTACACCTTC,CASSPAGAGYTF
TRBJ2-7,NA,13,TRBD1,TRBV18,TGTGCCAGCTCGCCGACAGGGGCCTACGAGCAGTACTTC,CASSPTGAYEQYF
TRBJ1-4,NA,16,TRBD1,TRBV15,TGTGCCACCAGCAGAAGGACAGGCATATCCAATGAAAAACTGTTTTTT,CATSRRTGISNEKLFF
TRBJ2-3,NA,17,TRBD2,TRBV4-1,TGCGCCAGCAGCCTAGGCACTAGCGGGCTTAGCACAGATACGCAGTATTTT,CASSLGTSGLSTDTQYF
TRBJ1-1,few,15,NA,TRBV7-9,TGTGCCAGCAGCTTAATGCCTCCCCTGAGCACTGAAGCTTTCTTT,CASSLMPPLSTEAFF
TRBJ1-1,NA,15,NA,TRBV19,TGTGCCAGTAGTATGCAGGGGCTGGCGAACACTGAAGCTTTCTTT,CASSMQGLANTEAFF
TRBJ1-3,NA,13,NA,TRBV2,TGTGCCAGCAGTGGCGGGACTGGAAACACCATATATTTT,CASSGGTGNTIYF
TRBJ2-3,NA,14,NA,TRBV6-5,TGTGCCAGCAGTTATGGGGGCACCAGGGGTACGCAGTATTTT,CASSYGGTRGTQYF
TRBJ2-2,few,13,TRBD2,TRBV14,TGTGCCAGCAGCCGGCTAGCGGCCGGGGAGCTGTTTTTT,CASSRLAAGELFF
TRBJ2-3,NA,15,NA,TRBV6-1,TGTGCCAGCAGTGACGGCGGGGGCGCCACAGATACGCAGTATTTT,CASSDGGGATDTQYF
TRBJ1-3,few,17,TRBD1,TRBV30,TGTGCCTGGAGAGAAAAACGACAGGGCAATTCTGGAAACACCATATATTTT,CAWREKRQGNSGNTIYF
TRBJ2-7,NA,15,TRBD1,TRBV7-6,TGTGCCAGCAGCCAGGGGGTGGGGGCGGTCTACGAGCAGTACTTC,CASSQGVGAVYEQYF
TRBJ2-4,NA,14,NA,TRBV19,TGTGCCAGTAGCGACCTTGGACAGAAAAACATTCAGTACTTC,CASSDLGQKNIQYF
TRBJ1-2,NA,13,NA,TRBV7-9,TGTGCCAGCGAGGCTGACAGCAACTATGGCTACACCTTC,CASEADSNYGYTF
TRBJ1-2,NA,14,NA,TRBV7-9,TGTGCCAGCAGCTTGGGGAGCGTCGACTATGGCTACACCTTC,CASSLGSVDYGYTF